Presented here are 24 T cell receptor beta chains from one specimen sequenced in a study of graft-versus-host responses after intestinal transplantation. TCRdb's table, derived via immunoSEQ multiplex PCR, lists solely in-frame clones and lacks some. Here the sample spans approximately 86,000 clones, around 93% being singletons. These receptors have no identified antigens. The material sequenced was unstimulated CD8+ T cells sorted from spleen or lymph node cells, taken before transplant. These receptors came from a human donor who was the organ donor for an intestinal transplant.

This clone was detected only once. The rearrangement links TRBV5-6 to TRBJ1-2, with D possibly matching TRBD1 (6 bases). Germline V gene sequence: CDR1 SGHDT, CDR2 YYEEEE. Trimming pared 4 bases from V and 10 bases from J, leaving 17 bases between. The CDR3 contains 13 residues. CDR3 DNA: TGTGCCAGCAGCACAGGGAGCAGTAAGGACTACACCTTC. Protein sequence: CASSTGSSKDYTF.

The chain is built from TRBV29-1 and TRBJ2-2; TRBD2 matches 13 bases. J gave up 6 bases and V 0 bases, and 7 bases lay outside the gene matches. In germline, CDR1 is SQVTM, CDR2 ANQGSEA. The CDR3 is 17 residues long. The CDR3 coding sequence is TGCAGCGTTGAAGATCCACTAGCGGGGGGGCCCGCCGGGGAGCTGTTTTTT. Translated: CSVEDPLAGGPAGELFF.

The gene calls are TRBV7-2 and TRBJ2-3; 7 bases align to TRBD1. CDR1 SGHTA and CDR2 FQGNSA come from the germline V gene. Unmatched junction bases numbered 6, after V lost 5 bases and J lost 7 bases. CDR3 size: 13 residues. The CDR3 here is CASSQTGLHTQYF. The CDR3 DNA sequence: TGTGCCAGCAGCCAGACAGGGCTCCATACGCAGTATTTT. Looking up the rest from reference TRBV7-2 and TRBJ2-3 gives the full variable domain: GAGVSQSPSNKVTEKGKDVELRCDPISGHTALYWYRQSLGQGLEFLIYFQGNSAPDKSGLPSDRFSAERTGGSVSTLTIQRTQQEDSAVYLCASSQTGLHTQYFGPGTRLTVL.

This clone has a single count. This sequence joins TRBV4-1 and TRBJ2-1; 7 nucleotides agree with TRBD2. V shed 3 bases and J 5 bases; nucleotides not matched to a gene: 1. The CDR3 covers 13 residues. The V gene's germline CDR1 is MGHRA and CDR2 YSYEKL. CDR3 nucleotide sequence: TGCGCCAGCAGCCAGGGGGGGGACAATGAGCAGTTCTTC. Protein product: CASSQGGDNEQFF.

V is TRBV5-6 and J is TRBJ1-5, with no clear D. V was shortened by 0 bases and J by 1 base, with 2 bases between the two germline ends. In germline, CDR1 is SGHDT, CDR2 YYEEEE. The CDR3 spans 13 residues. The CDR3 region has the DNA TGTGCCAGCAGCTTGGCAAGCAATCAGCCCCAGCATTTT. This translates into CASSLASNQPQHF.

The chain has TRBV4-1 and TRBJ2-1; weak D call: TRBD2 (6 bases). This CDR3 has 16 residues. Germline CDR1 reads MGHRA; CDR2 reads YSYEKL. Trimming pared 1 base from V and 4 bases from J, leaving 14 bases between. The CDR3 spells CASSQGLGTDYNEQFF. Written as DNA, the CDR3 is TGCGCCAGCAGCCAAGGCCTTGGGACTGATTACAATGAGCAGTTCTTC.

The V and J genes are TRBV5-6 and TRBJ2-7, with a tentative D call TRBD2 (5 bases). V lost 2 bases to trimming and J lost 3 bases, with 12 bases between them. Germline CDR1 reads SGHDT; CDR2 reads YYEEEE. CDR3 length: 14 amino acids. The CDR3 loop is CASSFIGSDYEQYF. The CDR3 DNA sequence: TGTGCCAGCAGCTTCATTGGGAGCGACTACGAGCAGTACTTC. Variable domain in full (rest from reference TRBV5-6 and TRBJ2-7): DAGVTQSPTHLIKTRGQQVTLRCSPKSGHDTVSWYQQALGQGPQFIFQYYEEEERQRGNFPDRFSGHQFPNYSSELNVNALLLGDSALYLCASSFIGSDYEQYFGPGTRLTVT.

The chain recombines TRBV7-9 with TRBJ2-7; 10 bases fit TRBD1. The germline gives CDR1 SEHNR, CDR2 FQNEAQ (reference sequence). With 3 bases clipped from V and 2 bases from J, the junction kept 4 bases outside the gene matches. The CDR3 is 15 amino acids. CDR3 in amino acids: CASSLAGTGAYEQYF. The CDR3, as DNA: TGTGCCAGCAGCTTGGCCGGGACAGGGGCCTACGAGCAGTACTTC.

The chain employs TRBV4-3 and TRBJ2-3; 8 nucleotides align to TRBD2. The germline gives CDR1 LGHNA, CDR2 YSLEER. Trimming at V came to 0 bases and at J to 11 bases, leaving 10 bases not matched to a gene. The CDR3 sequence is 15 residues long. CDR3 residues: CASSQDRAGAWGQYF. The CDR3 DNA reads as TGCGCCAGCAGCCAAGATAGAGCGGGGGCGTGGGGGCAGTATTTT.

This chain links TRBV5-1 with TRBJ2-7; D might be TRBD1 (6 bases). V lost 4 bases to trimming and J lost 6 bases, with 14 bases between them. The CDR3 has 13 amino acids. CDR1 and CDR2 from the germline V gene are SGHRS and YFSETQ. The CDR3 nucleotides are TGCGCCAGCAGCACCCCTACAGGGTCCGAGCAGTACTTC. Protein product: CASSTPTGSEQYF.

This clone showed up just a few times. The rearrangement joins TRBV19 to TRBJ1-4; unclear D gene. From germline, CDR1 is LNHDA and CDR2 SQIVND (reference sequence). This CDR3 is 17 amino acids long. V was clipped by 5 bases and J by 0 bases, with 16 bases between them. The DNA of the CDR3 is TGTGCCAGTAGTCGGTTCCTGCTTACGGCAACTAATGAAAAACTGTTTTTT. The encoded protein is CASSRFLLTATNEKLFF.

The V and J genes are TRBV7-8 and TRBJ2-7; 8 bases are shared with TRBD1. Germline CDR1 SGHVS, CDR2 FQNEAQ. This CDR3 contains 13 residues. V was pared by 10 bases and J by 4 bases, with 9 bases of the junction left unmatched. The CDR3 spells CATTDREVYEQYF. The CDR3, as DNA: TGTGCCACCACGGACAGGGAGGTTTACGAGCAGTACTTC.

The V gene is TRBV4-1, the J gene TRBJ1-1, with D perhaps matching TRBD1 (5 bases). V was cut by 4 bases and J by 3 bases, with 9 bases left in between. This CDR3 has 13 amino acids. CDR1 and CDR2 from the germline V gene are MGHRA and YSYEKL. CDR3 bases: TGCGCCAGCAGCCCAGGGATGTACACTGAAGCTTTCTTT. Translated, it gives CASSPGMYTEAFF.

V and J are TRBV7-8 and TRBJ2-7, with 7 bases lining up with TRBD2. The V segment lost 5 bases and the J segment 0 bases; nucleotides outside the gene matches: 4. Per the germline V gene, CDR1 is SGHVS and CDR2 is FQNEAQ. This CDR3 spans 14 amino acids. For the CDR3, the DNA is TGTGCCAGCAGCAGCGGGGCTTACTCCTACGAGCAGTACTTC. Its translation is CASSSGAYSYEQYF.

The V gene is TRBV7-6, the J gene TRBJ2-7, with D maybe TRBD1 (5 bases). CDR3 size: 16 residues. In germline, CDR1 is SGHVS, CDR2 FNYEAQ. Between the trimmed V and J ends, which lost 1 base and 4 bases, there was a span of 17 bases. CDR3 amino acids: CASSLGARQDIYEQYF. The CDR3 nucleotides are TGTGCCAGCAGCTTAGGGGCGCGGCAGGACATATACGAGCAGTACTTC.

This clone has only one observation. This rearrangement joins TRBV6-6 to TRBJ2-3; maybe TRBD1 (5 bases). The CDR3 length is 13 residues. Germline V gene sequence: CDR1 MNHNY, CDR2 SVGAGI (reference sequence). Trimming took off 5 bases at V and 4 bases at J, with 10 bases between the two ends. CDR3 nucleotide sequence: TGTGCCAGCAGTCGAGGACAACCAGATACGCAGTATTTT. Its protein is CASSRGQPDTQYF.

The rearrangement links TRBV27 to TRBJ2-3, with D hard to call. Germline CDR1 and CDR2: MNHEY and SMNVEV (reference sequence). The CDR3 runs 11 residues. V was cut by 5 bases and J by 4 bases, with 4 bases left in between. In nucleotides, the CDR3 is TGTGCCAGCAGTCTAGCAGATACGCAGTATTTT. Translation gives CASSLADTQYF.

This chain links TRBV7-8 with TRBJ1-3; maybe TRBD1 (6 bases). The germline V gene has CDR1 SGHVS and CDR2 FQNEAQ. V was shortened by 4 bases and J by 7 bases, with 11 bases between the two germline ends. The CDR3 has 13 amino acids. CDR3: CASSWQGRNTIYF. CDR3 in DNA: TGTGCCAGCAGCTGGCAGGGGCGTAACACCATATATTTT.

The chain has TRBV30 and TRBJ1-3; no clear D. The CDR3 contains 14 residues. Trimming shortened V by 3 bases and J by 6 bases, and 15 bases separated the two germline ends. Germline V gives CDR1 GTSNPN, CDR2 SVGIG (reference sequence). In DNA, the CDR3 is TGTGCCTGGAGCCTAGAGGGTTTATTAAACACCATATATTTT. This codes for CAWSLEGLLNTIYF.

The rearrangement uses TRBV7-2 and TRBJ1-2; 12 nucleotides agree with TRBD1. This CDR3 is 18 amino acids long. After removal of 1 base from V and 4 bases from J, the junction contained 10 bases not matched to a gene. Germline CDR1 is SGHTA and CDR2 is FQGNSA. CDR3 sequence reads: CASSLVGDRGREGYGYTF. The CDR3 coding sequence is TGTGCCAGCAGCTTAGTGGGGGACAGGGGGCGCGAGGGCTATGGCTACACCTTC.

The CDR3 bases are TGTGCCAGCAGTTCCATCACGTGGGGGGGTACCGGGGAGCTGTTTTTT. Protein sequence: CASSSITWGGTGELFF. The V call is TRBV27, the J call TRBJ2-2; 7 bases map to TRBD2. The ends lost 4 bases at V and 5 bases at J; junction bases unmatched: 10. The CDR3 length is 16 residues. Germline V gene lookup returns CDR1 MNHEY and CDR2 SMNVEV (reference sequence).

The genes are TRBV7-3 and TRBJ1-3, with 8 nucleotides matching TRBD1. The CDR3 extends over 16 amino acids. Germline values: CDR1 SGHTA, CDR2 FQGTGA. With V trimmed by 4 bases and J by 4 bases, 9 bases remained unmatched. The CDR3 coding sequence is TGTGCCAGCAGCTCAATTAGGACAGGGCGAGGAAACACCATATATTTT. This translates into CASSSIRTGRGNTIYF.

The sample holds one count of this clone. V and J are TRBV12-5 and TRBJ2-7, with D hard to call. Per germline, CDR1 LGHNT and CDR2 FRNRAP. This CDR3 is built from 15 residues. V lost 0 bases to trimming and J lost 1 base, with 10 bases between them. The CDR3 is CASGLVRHKSYEQYF. The CDR3 DNA follows: TGTGCTAGTGGTTTGGTAAGACATAAGTCCTACGAGCAGTACTTC.

This clone was observed once. The J gene is TRBJ2-3, the V gene TRBV7-9; unclear D gene. Looked up from germline, CDR1 is SEHNR and CDR2 is FQNEAQ (reference sequence). The CDR3 length is 12 residues. The V end lost 5 bases, the J end lost 2 bases, and 5 bases lay between the germline ends. The CDR3 sequence: CASSPNTDTQYF. The CDR3, as DNA: TGTGCCAGCAGCCCCAACACAGATACGCAGTATTTT.